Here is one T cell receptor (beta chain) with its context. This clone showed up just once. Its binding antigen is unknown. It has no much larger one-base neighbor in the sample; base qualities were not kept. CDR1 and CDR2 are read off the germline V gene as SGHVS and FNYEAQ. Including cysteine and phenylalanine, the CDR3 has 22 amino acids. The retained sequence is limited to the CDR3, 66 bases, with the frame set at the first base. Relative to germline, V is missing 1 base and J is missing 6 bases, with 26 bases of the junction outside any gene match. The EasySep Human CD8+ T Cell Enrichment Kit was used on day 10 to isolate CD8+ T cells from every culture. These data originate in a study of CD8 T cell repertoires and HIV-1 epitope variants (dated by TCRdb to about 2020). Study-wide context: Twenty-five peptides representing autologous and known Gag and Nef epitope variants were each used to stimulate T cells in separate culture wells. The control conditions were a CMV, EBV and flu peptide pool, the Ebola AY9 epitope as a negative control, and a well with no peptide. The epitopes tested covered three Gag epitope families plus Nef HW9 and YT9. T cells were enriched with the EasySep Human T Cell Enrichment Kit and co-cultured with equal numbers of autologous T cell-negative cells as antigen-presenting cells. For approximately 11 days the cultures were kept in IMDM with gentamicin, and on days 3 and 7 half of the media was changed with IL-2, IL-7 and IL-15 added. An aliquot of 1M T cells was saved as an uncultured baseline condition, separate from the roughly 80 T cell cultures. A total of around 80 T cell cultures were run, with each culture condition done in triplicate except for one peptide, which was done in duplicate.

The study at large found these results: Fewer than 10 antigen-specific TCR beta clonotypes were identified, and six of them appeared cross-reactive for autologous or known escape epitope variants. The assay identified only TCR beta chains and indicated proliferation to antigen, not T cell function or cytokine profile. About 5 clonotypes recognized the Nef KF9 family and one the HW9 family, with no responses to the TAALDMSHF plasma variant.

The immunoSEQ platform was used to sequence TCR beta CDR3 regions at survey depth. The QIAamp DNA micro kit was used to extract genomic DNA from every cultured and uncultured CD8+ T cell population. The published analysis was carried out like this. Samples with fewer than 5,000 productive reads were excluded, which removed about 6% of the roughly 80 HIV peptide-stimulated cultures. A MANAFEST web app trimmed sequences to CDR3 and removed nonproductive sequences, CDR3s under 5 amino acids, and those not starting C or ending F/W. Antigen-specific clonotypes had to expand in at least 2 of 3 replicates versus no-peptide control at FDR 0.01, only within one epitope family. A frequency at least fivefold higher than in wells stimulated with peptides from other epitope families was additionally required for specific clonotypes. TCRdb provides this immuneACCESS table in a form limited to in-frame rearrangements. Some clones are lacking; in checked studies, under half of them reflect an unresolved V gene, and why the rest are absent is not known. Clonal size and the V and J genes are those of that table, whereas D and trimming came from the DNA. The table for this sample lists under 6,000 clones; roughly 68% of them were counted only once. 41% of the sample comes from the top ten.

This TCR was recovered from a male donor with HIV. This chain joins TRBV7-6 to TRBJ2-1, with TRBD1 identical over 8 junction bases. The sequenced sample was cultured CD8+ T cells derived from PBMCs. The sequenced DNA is TGTGCCAGCAGCTTAGTTCCAGGGGGCAGGGCCTCGCCCCTCACGCCCCTCAATGAGCAGTTCTTC. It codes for CASSLVPGGRASPLTPLNEQFF. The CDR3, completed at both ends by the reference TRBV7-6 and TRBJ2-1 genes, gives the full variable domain GAGVSQSPRYKVTKRGQDVALRCDPISGHVSLYWYRQALGQGPEFLTYFNYEAQQDKSGLPNDRFSAERPEGSISTLTIQRTEQRDSAMYRCASSLVPGGRASPLTPLNEQFFGPGTRLTVL.